Each of the 2 T cell receptor beta chains below was sequenced from the same sample in a study of blood T cell repertoires in COVID-19. TCRdb's table, derived via immunoSEQ multiplex PCR, lists solely in-frame clones and lacks some. The top ten hold approximately 9.2% of the sample, which has 140,000 or so clones, around 85% seen once. Sequenced: PBMCs or T cells enriched from blood (not recorded which). These receptors came from a man between 50 and 59 years old who had recovered from COVID-19.

The chain recombines TRBV4-3 with TRBJ1-2; 8 nucleotides agree with TRBD1. Germline CDR1 reads LGHNA; CDR2 reads YSLEER. V lost 3 bases, J lost 8 bases, and 8 bases stayed unmatched. This CDR3 is built from 14 residues. This chain's CDR3 is CASSQKAGGEGYTF. CDR3 DNA: TGCGCCAGCAGCCAGAAGGCAGGGGGCGAGGGCTACACCTTC.

The chain links TRBV11-2 to TRBJ2-3; 9 positions match TRBD2. The V gene end was trimmed by 1 base and the J gene end by 4 bases; junction bases not matched to a gene: 6. Germline V gene lookup returns CDR1 SGHAT and CDR2 FQNNGV. This CDR3 contains 16 residues. In DNA form, the CDR3 reads TGTGCCAGCAGCTTAGTGGCTAGCGGGGAGTCAGATACGCAGTATTTT. Translation gives CASSLVASGESDTQYF.